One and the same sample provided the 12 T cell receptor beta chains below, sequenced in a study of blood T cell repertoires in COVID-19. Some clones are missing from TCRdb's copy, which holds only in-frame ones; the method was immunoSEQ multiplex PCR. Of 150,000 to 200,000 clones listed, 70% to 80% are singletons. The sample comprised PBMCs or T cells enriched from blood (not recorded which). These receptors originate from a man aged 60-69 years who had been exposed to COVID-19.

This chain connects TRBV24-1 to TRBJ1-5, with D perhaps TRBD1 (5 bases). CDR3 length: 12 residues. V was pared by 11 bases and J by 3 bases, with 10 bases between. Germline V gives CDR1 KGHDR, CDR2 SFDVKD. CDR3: CAIQENNQPQHF. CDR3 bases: TGTGCCATACAGGAAAACAATCAGCCCCAGCATTTT.

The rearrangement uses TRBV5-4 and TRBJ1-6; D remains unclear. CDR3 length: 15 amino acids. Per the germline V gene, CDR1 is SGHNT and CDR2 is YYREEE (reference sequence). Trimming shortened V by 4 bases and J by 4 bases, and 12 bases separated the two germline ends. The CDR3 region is CASSVGLIYNSPLHF. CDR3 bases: TGTGCCAGCAGCGTAGGACTGATTTATAATTCACCCCTCCACTTT.

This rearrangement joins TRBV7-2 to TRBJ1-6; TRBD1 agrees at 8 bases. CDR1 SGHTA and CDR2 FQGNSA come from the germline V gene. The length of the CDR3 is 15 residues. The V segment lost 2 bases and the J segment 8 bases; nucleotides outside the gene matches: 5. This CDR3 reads CASSLLGQGYSPLHF. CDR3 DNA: TGTGCCAGCAGCTTACTAGGACAGGGCTATTCACCCCTCCACTTT.

CDR3 DNA sequence: TGTGCCAGCAGTCACACTGGGGGCCAGGGGCAAGAGACCCAGTACTTC. Translation gives CASSHTGGQGQETQYF. The chain carries TRBV6-6 and TRBJ2-5; possible D gene TRBD1, 6 bases. The CDR3 covers 16 residues. V lost 5 bases and J 2 bases, leaving 18 bases between the germline ends. Germline V CDR1 and CDR2: MNHNY, SVGAGI (reference sequence).

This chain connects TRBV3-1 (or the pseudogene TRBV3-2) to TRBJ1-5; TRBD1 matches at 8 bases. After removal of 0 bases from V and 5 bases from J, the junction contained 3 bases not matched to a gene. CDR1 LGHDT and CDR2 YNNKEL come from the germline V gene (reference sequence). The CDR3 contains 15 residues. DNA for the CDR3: TGTGCCAGCAGCCAAGACAGGGGGCTCCATCAGCCCCAGCATTTT. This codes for CASSQDRGLHQPQHF.

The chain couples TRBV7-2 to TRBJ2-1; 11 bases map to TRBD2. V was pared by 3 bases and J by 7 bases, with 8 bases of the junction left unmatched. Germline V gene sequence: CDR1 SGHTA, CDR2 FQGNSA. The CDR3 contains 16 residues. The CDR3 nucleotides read TGTGCCAGCAGCTTCGGGCTAGCGGGAGGTGGGAATGAGCAGTTCTTC. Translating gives CASSFGLAGGGNEQFF.

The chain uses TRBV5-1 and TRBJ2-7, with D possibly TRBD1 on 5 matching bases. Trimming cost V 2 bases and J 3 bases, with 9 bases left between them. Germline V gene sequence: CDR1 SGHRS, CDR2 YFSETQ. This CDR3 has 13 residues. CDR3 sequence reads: CASSFDDSYEQYF. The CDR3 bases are TGCGCCAGCAGCTTTGACGACAGCTACGAGCAGTACTTC.

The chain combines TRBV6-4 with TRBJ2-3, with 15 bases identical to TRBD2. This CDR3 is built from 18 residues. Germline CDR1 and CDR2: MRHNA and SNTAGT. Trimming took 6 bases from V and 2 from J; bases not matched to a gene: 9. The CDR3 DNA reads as TGTGCCAGCAGCGGGGGACTAGCGGGAGGCCTACTCACAGATACGCAGTATTTT. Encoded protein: CASSGGLAGGLLTDTQYF.

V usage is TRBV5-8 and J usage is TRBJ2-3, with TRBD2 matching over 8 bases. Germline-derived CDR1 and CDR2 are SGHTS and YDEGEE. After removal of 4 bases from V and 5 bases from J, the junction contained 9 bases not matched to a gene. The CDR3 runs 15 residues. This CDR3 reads CASSSGRLAGDTQYF. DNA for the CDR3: TGTGCCAGCAGCAGTGGCCGGCTAGCGGGAGATACGCAGTATTTT. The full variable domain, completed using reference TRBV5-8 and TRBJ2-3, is EAGVTQSPTHLIKTRGQQATLRCSPISGHTSVYWYQQALGLGLQFLLWYDEGEERNRGNFPPRFSGRQFPNYSSELNVNALELEDSALYLCASSSGRLAGDTQYFGPGTRLTVL.

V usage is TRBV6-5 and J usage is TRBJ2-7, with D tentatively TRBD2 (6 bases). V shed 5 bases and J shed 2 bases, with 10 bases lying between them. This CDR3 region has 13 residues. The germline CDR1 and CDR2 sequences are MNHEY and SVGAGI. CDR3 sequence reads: CASSPGRAYEQYF. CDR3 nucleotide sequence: TGTGCCAGCAGTCCCGGGAGAGCCTACGAGCAGTACTTC.

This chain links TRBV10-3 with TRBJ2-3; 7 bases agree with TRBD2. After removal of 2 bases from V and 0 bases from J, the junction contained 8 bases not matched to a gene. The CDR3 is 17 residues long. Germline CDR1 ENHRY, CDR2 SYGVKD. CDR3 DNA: TGTGCCATCAGTGAGGTTGTAGCGGGCCACAGCACAGATACGCAGTATTTT. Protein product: CAISEVVAGHSTDTQYF.

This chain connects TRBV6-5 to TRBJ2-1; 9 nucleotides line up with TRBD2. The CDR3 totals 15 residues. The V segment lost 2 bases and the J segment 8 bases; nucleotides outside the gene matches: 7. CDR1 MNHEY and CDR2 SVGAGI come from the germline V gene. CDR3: CASSYGAGGSYEQFF. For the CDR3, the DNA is TGTGCCAGCAGTTACGGCGCGGGAGGGTCATATGAGCAGTTCTTC.